A single T cell receptor beta chain is shown here with its context. The antigen this receptor binds is unknown. Base qualities are not recorded, but no much larger clone differs from it by a single base. The entry originates in a study of OX40 agonist ivuxolimab in advanced cancers. Study-wide context: Ivuxolimab was a fully human IgG2 agonistic monoclonal antibody targeting the costimulatory receptor OX40 (CD134). Intravenous ivuxolimab was administered to patients every 2 weeks at six dose levels: 0.01, 0.1, 0.3, 1.5, 3 and 10 mg/kg. Among the roughly 50 dose-escalation patients, around 20 had hepatocellular carcinoma, roughly 15 melanoma, 9 renal cell carcinoma and 9 head and neck cancer. A male proportion of 82.7% and a mean age of about 60 years, ranging from 23 to 79, were recorded for the dose-escalation cohort. Prior anti-PD-1, anti-PD-L1 or anti-CTLA-4 therapy was permitted, and checkpoint inhibitors had been received by roughly 42% of dose-escalation patients. Three dose-escalation patients achieved partial responses, one with hepatocellular carcinoma and two with cutaneous melanoma. The point of sequencing TCRbeta in the periphery was to test whether ivuxolimab changed TCR sequence diversity and drove clonal T-cell expansion. The paper covers the monotherapy dose-escalation part of the phase I ivuxolimab trial, which included N of about 50 patients.

In the germline V gene (reference sequence), CDR1 corresponds to LNHDA and CDR2 to SQIVND. The germline V and J ends show losses of 1 base and 1 base respectively, and no gene match explains 9 bases of the junction. The cysteine opens and the phenylalanine closes a CDR3 of 18 amino acids. The retained sequence is limited to the CDR3, 54 bases, with the frame set at the first base. The paper's findings and limits, for the study overall: Which antigens the clonally expanded peripheral T cells were specific for was not determined. Low levels of normalized T-cell clonal expansion were also seen in some nonresponding patients. At doses of 0.1 to 3.0 mg/kg, clonal expansion of both CD4+ and CD8+ T cells in blood was seen between baseline and week 6. After ivuxolimab, expanded clones were on average more numerous among CD8+ T cells than among CD4+ T cells. In the 0.1-3.0 mg/kg groups, partial responders were among the patients with the lowest normalized peripheral clonal expansion, particularly in CD8+ T cells.

For sequencing of the TCRbeta CDR3 region, genomic DNA was extracted from the sorted cells. The immunoSEQ Assay was used to sequence the TCRbeta CDR3 regions. TCRdb holds this immuneACCESS table with in-frame rearrangements only. Some clones are missing; in checked studies, unresolved V genes explain under half, and the rest has no known cause. The sample includes about 46,000 clones, with 82% observed a single time. The top ten clones comprise 1.5% to 2% of the sample. Patients with a history of autoimmune disease or receiving systemic immunosuppression were excluded from the trial. Peripheral blood for TCR sequencing was collected from all dose cohorts at baseline, on cycle 4 day 1, and on cycle 7 day 1. The samples were drawn from a first-in-human, open-label, multicenter phase I dose-escalation trial of ivuxolimab. Adults with locally advanced or metastatic melanoma, renal cell carcinoma, hepatocellular carcinoma or head and neck squamous cell carcinoma were enrolled in the trial. Before TCR sequencing, CD4+ and CD8+ T cells were separately sorted from peripheral blood.

This receptor was obtained from an adult with an advanced solid tumor such as melanoma, head and neck, liver or kidney cancer. Sequenced here: CD4+ or CD8+ T cells sorted from blood, sampled in a trial of the OX40 agonist ivuxolimab. The rearrangement joined TRBV19 to TRBJ1-3, with TRBD1 identical over 8 junction bases. Here is the DNA: TGTGCCAGTAGTATAGGAGGGGGACAGGCGTTTTCTGGAAACACCATATATTTT. Its coded protein is CASSIGGGQAFSGNTIYF.